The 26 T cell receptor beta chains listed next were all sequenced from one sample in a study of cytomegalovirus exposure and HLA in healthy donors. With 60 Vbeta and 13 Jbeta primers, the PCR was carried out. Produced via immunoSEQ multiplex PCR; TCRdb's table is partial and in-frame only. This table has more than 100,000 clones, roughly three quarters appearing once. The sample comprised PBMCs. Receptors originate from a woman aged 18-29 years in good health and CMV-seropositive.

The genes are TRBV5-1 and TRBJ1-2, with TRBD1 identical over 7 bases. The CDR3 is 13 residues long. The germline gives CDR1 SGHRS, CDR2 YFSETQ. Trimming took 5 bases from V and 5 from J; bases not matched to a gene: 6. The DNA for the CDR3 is TGCGCCAGCAGTTCCCAGGGACAGTATGGCTACACCTTC. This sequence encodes CASSSQGQYGYTF.

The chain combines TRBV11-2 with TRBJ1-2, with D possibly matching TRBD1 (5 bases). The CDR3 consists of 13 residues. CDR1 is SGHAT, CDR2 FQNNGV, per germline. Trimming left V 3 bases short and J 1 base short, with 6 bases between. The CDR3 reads CASSFDSNYGYTF. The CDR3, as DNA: TGTGCCAGCAGCTTCGACAGTAACTATGGCTACACCTTC. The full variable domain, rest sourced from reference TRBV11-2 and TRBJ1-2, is EAGVAQSPRYKIIEKRQSVAFWCNPISGHATLYWYQQILGQGPKLLIQFQNNGVVDDSQLPKDRFSAERLKGVDSTLKIQPAKLEDSAVYLCASSFDSNYGYTFGSGTRLTVV.

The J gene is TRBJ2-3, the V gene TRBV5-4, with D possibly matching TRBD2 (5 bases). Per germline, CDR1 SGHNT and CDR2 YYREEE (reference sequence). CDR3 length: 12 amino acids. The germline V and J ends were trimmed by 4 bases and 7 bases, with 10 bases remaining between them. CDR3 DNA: TGTGCCAGCAGCCGCACGGGGAATACGCAGTATTTT. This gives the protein CASSRTGNTQYF.

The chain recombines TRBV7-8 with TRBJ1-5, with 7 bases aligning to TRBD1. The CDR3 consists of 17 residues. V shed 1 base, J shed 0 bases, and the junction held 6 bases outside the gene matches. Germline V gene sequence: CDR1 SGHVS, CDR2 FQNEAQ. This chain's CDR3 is CASSLGRTGFSNQPQHF. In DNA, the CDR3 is TGTGCCAGCAGCTTAGGACGGACAGGTTTTAGCAATCAGCCCCAGCATTTT.

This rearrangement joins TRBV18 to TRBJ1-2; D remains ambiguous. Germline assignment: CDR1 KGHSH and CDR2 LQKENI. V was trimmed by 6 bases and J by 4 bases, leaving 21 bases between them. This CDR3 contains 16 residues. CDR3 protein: CASSQPGKAGSYGYTF. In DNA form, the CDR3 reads TGTGCCAGCTCCCAACCGGGAAAGGCCGGAAGCTATGGCTACACCTTC.

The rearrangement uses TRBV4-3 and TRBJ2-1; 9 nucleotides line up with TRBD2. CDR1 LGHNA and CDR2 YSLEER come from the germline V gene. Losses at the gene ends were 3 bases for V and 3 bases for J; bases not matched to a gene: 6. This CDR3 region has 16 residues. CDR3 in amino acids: CASSQESGRLYNEQFF. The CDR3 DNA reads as TGCGCCAGCAGCCAGGAAAGCGGGAGGCTCTACAATGAGCAGTTCTTC.

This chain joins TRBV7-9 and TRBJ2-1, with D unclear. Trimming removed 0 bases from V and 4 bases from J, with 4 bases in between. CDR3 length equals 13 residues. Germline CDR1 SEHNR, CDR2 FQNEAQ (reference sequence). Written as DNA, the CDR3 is TGTGCCAGCAGCTTAGCACTTTACAATGAGCAGTTCTTC. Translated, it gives CASSLALYNEQFF. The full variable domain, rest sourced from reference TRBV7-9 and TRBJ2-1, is DTGVSQNPRHKITKRGQNVTFRCDPISEHNRLYWYRQTLGQGPEFLTYFQNEAQLEKSRLLSDRFSAERPKGSFSTLEIQRTEQGDSAMYLCASSLALYNEQFFGPGTRLTVL.

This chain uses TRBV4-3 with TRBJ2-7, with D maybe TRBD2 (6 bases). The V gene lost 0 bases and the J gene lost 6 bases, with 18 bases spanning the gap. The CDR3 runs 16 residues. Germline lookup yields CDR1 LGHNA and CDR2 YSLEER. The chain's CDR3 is CASSQDGSLGRGEQYF. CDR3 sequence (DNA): TGCGCCAGCAGCCAAGATGGGTCCCTGGGGCGGGGCGAGCAGTACTTC.

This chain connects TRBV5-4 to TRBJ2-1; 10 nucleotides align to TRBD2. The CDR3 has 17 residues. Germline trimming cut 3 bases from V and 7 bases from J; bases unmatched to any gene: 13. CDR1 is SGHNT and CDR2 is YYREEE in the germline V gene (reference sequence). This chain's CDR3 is CASSSKSSGGASNEQFF. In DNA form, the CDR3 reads TGTGCCAGCAGCTCCAAAAGCAGCGGGGGGGCCTCGAATGAGCAGTTCTTC.

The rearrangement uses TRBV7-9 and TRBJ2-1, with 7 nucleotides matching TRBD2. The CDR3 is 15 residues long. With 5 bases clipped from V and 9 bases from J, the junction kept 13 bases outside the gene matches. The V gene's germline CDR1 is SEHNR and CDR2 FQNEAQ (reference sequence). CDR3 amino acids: CASSHPGLKTPEQFF. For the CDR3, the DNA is TGTGCCAGCAGCCACCCGGGACTAAAAACCCCTGAGCAGTTCTTC.

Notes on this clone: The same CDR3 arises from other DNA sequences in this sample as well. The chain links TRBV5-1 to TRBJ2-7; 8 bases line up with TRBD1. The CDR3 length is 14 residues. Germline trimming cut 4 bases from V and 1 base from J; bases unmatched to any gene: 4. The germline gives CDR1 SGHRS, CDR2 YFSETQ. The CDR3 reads CASSRTGGSYEQYF. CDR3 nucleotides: TGCGCCAGCAGCCGCACAGGGGGTTCCTACGAGCAGTACTTC.

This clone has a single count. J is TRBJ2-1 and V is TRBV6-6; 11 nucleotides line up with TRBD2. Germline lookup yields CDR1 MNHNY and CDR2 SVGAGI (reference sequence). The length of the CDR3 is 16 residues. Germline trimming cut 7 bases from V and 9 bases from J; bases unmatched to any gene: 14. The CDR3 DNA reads TGTGCCAGCAAACCGCTAGCGGGAGGTAGGGGGCGTGAGCAGTTCTTC. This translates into CASKPLAGGRGREQFF.

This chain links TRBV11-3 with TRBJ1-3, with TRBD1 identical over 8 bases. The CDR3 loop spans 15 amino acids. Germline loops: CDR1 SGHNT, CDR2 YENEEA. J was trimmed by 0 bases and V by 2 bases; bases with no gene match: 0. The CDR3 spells CASSLTGGSGNTIYF. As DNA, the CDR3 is TGTGCCAGCAGCTTAACAGGGGGCTCTGGAAACACCATATATTTT.

CDR3 amino acids: CASSGWTGENQHHNSPLHF. The CDR3 bases are TGTGCCAGCAGCGGCTGGACAGGGGAGAACCAGCATCATAATTCACCCCTCCACTTT. V is TRBV5-6 and J is TRBJ1-6; 9 bases are shared with TRBD1. The germline V gene encodes CDR1 SGHDT and CDR2 YYEEEE. The CDR3 totals 19 residues. Trimming took 4 bases from V and 5 from J; bases not matched to a gene: 16.

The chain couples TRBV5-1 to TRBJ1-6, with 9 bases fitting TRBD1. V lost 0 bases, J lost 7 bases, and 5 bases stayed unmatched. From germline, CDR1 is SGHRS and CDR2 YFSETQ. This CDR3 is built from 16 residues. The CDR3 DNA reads TGCGCCAGCAGCTTGGCCGCACAGGGGGCGAATTCACCCCTCCACTTT. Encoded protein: CASSLAAQGANSPLHF.

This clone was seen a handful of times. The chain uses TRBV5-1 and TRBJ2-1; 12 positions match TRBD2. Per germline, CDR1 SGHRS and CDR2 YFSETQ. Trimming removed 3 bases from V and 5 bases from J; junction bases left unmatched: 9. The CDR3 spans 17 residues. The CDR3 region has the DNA TGCGCCAGCAGCTACTCTAGCGGGAGGGGCGGGAACAATGAGCAGTTCTTC. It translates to CASSYSSGRGGNNEQFF.

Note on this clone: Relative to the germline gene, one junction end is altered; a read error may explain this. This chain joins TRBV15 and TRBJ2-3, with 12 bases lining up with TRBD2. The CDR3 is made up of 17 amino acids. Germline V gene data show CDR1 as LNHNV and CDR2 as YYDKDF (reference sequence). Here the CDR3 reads CATGRLAGAWGTDTQYF. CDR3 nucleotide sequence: TGTGCCACCGGCAGACTAGCGGGAGCGTGGGGCACAGATACGCAGTATTTT.

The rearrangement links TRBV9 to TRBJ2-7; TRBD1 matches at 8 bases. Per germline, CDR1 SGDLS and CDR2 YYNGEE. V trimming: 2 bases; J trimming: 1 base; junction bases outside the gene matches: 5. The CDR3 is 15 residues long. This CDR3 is CASSVSGGASYEQYF. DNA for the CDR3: TGTGCCAGCAGCGTTTCAGGGGGCGCGTCCTACGAGCAGTACTTC.

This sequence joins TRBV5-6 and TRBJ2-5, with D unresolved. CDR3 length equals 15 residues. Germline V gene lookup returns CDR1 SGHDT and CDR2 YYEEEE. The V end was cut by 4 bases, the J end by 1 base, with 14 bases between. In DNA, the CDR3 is TGTGCCAGCAGCCTCGGGTTGGTGCTCCAAGAGACCCAGTACTTC. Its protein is CASSLGLVLQETQYF. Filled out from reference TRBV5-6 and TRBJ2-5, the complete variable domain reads DAGVTQSPTHLIKTRGQQVTLRCSPKSGHDTVSWYQQALGQGPQFIFQYYEEEERQRGNFPDRFSGHQFPNYSSELNVNALLLGDSALYLCASSLGLVLQETQYFGPGTRLLVL.

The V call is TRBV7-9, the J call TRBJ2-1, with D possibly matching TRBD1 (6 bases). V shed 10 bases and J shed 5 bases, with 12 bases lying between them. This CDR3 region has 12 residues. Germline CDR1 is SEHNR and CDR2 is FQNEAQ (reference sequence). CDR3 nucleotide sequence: TGTGCCACCCGGGGACAAAACAATGAGCAGTTCTTC. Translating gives CATRGQNNEQFF.

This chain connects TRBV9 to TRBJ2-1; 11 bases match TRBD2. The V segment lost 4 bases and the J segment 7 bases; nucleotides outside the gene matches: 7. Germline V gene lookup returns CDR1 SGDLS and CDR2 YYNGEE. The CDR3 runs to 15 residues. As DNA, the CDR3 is TGTGCCAGCAGCCTTACTAGCGGGAGTACGAATGAGCAGTTCTTC. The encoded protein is CASSLTSGSTNEQFF.

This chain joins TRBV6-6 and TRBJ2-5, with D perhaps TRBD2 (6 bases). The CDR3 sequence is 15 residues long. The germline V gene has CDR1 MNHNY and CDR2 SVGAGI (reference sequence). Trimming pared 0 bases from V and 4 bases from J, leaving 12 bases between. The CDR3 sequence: CASSYSMGGRETQYF. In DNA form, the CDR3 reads TGTGCCAGCAGTTACTCGATGGGGGGAAGAGAGACCCAGTACTTC.

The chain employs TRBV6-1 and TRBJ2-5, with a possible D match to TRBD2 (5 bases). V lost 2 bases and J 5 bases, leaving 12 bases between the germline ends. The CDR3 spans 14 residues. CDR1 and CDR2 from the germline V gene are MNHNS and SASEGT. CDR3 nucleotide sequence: TGTGCCAGCAGTGAAATCTCGGGAACGGAGACCCAGTACTTC. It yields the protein CASSEISGTETQYF.

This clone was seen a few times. CDR3 amino acids: CASSRGGELKKLFF. In DNA, the CDR3 is TGTGCCAGCAGCCGGGGTGGAGAGTTGAAGAAACTGTTTTTT. The V call is TRBV7-9, the J call TRBJ1-4, with D uncertain. Trimming cost V 5 bases and J 11 bases, with 18 bases left between them. The CDR3 is 14 amino acids. Germline V gene lookup returns CDR1 SEHNR and CDR2 FQNEAQ (reference sequence).

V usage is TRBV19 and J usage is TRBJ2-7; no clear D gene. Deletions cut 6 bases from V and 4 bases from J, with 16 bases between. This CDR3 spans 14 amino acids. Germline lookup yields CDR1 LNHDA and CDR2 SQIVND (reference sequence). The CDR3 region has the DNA TGTGCCAGTAGAATGACCCGGCGGTTTTACGAGCAGTACTTC. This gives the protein CASRMTRRFYEQYF.

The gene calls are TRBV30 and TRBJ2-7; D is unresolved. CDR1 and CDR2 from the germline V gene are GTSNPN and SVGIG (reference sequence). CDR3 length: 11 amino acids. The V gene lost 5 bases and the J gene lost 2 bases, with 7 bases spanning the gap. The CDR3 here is CAWEETYEQYF. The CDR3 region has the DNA TGTGCCTGGGAAGAGACCTACGAGCAGTACTTC.